These T cell receptor beta chains were read from a single sample in a study of T-cell reconstitution after alpha-beta-depleted transplantation in children. TCRdb re-called the PCR reads with MiXCR, one entry per CDR3 protein. The profile shows hundreds of thousands of distinct CDR3 sequences, around a sixth of them singletons. The starting material was PBMCs from the stem cell graft donor, obtained from the stem cell graft. Receptors originate from a human donor who donated a stem cell graft to a child with acute myeloid leukemia. Each CDR3 is given with its conserved first and last residue. A D gene is named only where the DNA matches it firmly. The size field is filled for only some rows; it gives once, few, many or a size class.

J | D | V | size | DNA | CDR3
TRBJ2-6 | - | TRBV20-1 | few | TGCAGTGCTAGAAATGAAGCCTCTGGGGCCAACGTCCTGACTTTC | CSARNEASGANVLTF
TRBJ2-1 | TRBD2 | TRBV20-1 | few | TGCAGTGCTAGAGGGTCGGGGACAGCGGGGGGGCGGGGTGAGCAGTTCTTC | CSARGSGTAGGRGEQFF
TRBJ1-1 | - | TRBV6-2/TRBV6-3 | - | TGTGCCAGCAGTTATGGGTCGGAAGCTTTCTTT | CASSYGSEAFF
TRBJ2-7 | - | TRBV6-5 | many | TGTGCCAGCAGTCCTATGTTGGGTGAGCAGTACTTC | CASSPMLGEQYF
TRBJ2-1 | TRBD2 | TRBV20-1 | many | TGCAGTGCTAGAGATGCGGGGGGGAGGGGTGAGCAGTTCTTC | CSARDAGGRGEQFF
TRBJ1-1 | - | TRBV3-1 | - | TGTGCCAGCTGTTTACAGGTTAACACTGAAGCTTTCTTT | CASCLQVNTEAFF
TRBJ2-2 | - | TRBV10-3 | few | TGTGCCATCGAGCGTTCGAACACCGGGGAGCTGTTTTTT | CAIERSNTGELFF
TRBJ2-4 | - | TRBV20-1 | many | TGCAGTGCTAGAGATCGTAGCAGCAAAAACATTCAGTACTTC | CSARDRSSKNIQYF
TRBJ2-3 | TRBD2 | TRBV5-1 | many | TGCGCCAGTGGGACTAGCAATACAGATACGCAGTATTTT | CASGTSNTDTQYF
TRBJ2-2 | - | TRBV29-1 | many | TGCAGCGTTGGGCCCGAGAACACCGGGGAGCTGTTTTTT | CSVGPENTGELFF
TRBJ2-5 | TRBD1 | TRBV7-8 | - | TGTGCCAGCAGCCTGGACAGGGGTTTCGAGACCCAGTACTTC | CASSLDRGFETQYF
TRBJ2-2 | - | TRBV12-3/TRBV12-4 | few | TGTGCCAGCAGCAAAGGACATTCGAACACCGGGGAGCTGTTTTTT | CASSKGHSNTGELFF
TRBJ1-4 | TRBD1 | TRBV20-1 | - | TGCAGTGCCCCGCGACAGGGCGGTAGTACTAATGAAAAACTGTTTTTT | CSAPRQGGSTNEKLFF
TRBJ2-3 | TRBD1 | TRBV20-1 | many | TGCAGTGCTAGAGATGCTGGGACAGCTAGCACAGATACGCAGTATTTT | CSARDAGTASTDTQYF
TRBJ1-5 | TRBD1 | TRBV20-1 | many | TGCAGTGCTGCCCTTCTACAGGGGGTCAATAGCAATCAGCCCCAGCATTTT | CSAALLQGVNSNQPQHF
TRBJ2-3 | TRBD2 | TRBV27 | - | TGTGCCAGCAGTCCCCAGCTAGCGGGGGGCGGGGATACGCAGTATTTT | CASSPQLAGGGDTQYF
TRBJ2-7 | - | TRBV20-1 | many | TGCAGTGCTAGAGATGGGCGCAATACGGAGCAGTACTTC | CSARDGRNTEQYF
TRBJ2-1 | - | TRBV7-2 | many | TGTGCCAGCAGCTTTTACGGGGGCCCCAATGAGCAGTTCTTC | CASSFYGGPNEQFF
TRBJ2-1 | TRBD2 | TRBV20-1 | few | TGCAGTGCTGCCGTGGGAGGGTTCTACGTCGATGAGCAGTTCTTC | CSAAVGGFYVDEQFF
TRBJ2-2 | - | TRBV15 | few | TGTGCCACCAAAGACAGATCGAACACCGGGGAGCTGTTTTTT | CATKDRSNTGELFF
TRBJ1-1 | - | TRBV20-1 | many | TGCAGTGCTCCGACCCCACCCAGGGCACGCACTGAAGCTTTCTTT | CSAPTPPRARTEAFF
TRBJ2-7 | TRBD1 | TRBV20-1 | many | TGCAGTGCTAGAAAAACAGGGGCGGCCTACGAGCAGTACTTC | CSARKTGAAYEQYF
TRBJ1-3 | - | TRBV5-1 | many | TGCGCCAGCAGCTTGGCTTCGACCGGACTTGGAAACACCATATATTTT | CASSLASTGLGNTIYF
TRBJ1-1 | - | TRBV12-5 | many | TGTGCTAGTGGTACTAACAGGAACACTGAAGCTTTCTTT | CASGTNRNTEAFF
TRBJ1-1 | - | TRBV12-3/TRBV12-4 | few | TGTGCCAGCAGTTTAGCGTCGTGGGGCAACACTGAAGCTTTCTTT | CASSLASWGNTEAFF